The 24 T cell receptor beta chains reported below all come from one sample, sequenced in a study of CD8 T cells in ankylosing spondylitis. Study-wide findings and caveats: Seemingly distinctive of ankylosing spondylitis blood was a TCR beta motif formed by eight highly homologous variants.

Their recognized antigens are unknown. Each CDR3 protein gets one entry after TCRdb re-called the 5' RACE reads with MiXCR. This sample has fewer than 550,000 distinct CDR3 sequences, with roughly 5.2% found just once. The sequencing input was blood, either unsorted or a sorted T cell fraction (not recorded which). All receptors come from a male donor with ankylosing spondylitis.

This clonotype was observed at least ten times. V and J are TRBV7-2 and TRBJ2-4; 8 bases map to TRBD1. Per the germline V gene, CDR1 is SGHTA and CDR2 is FQGNSA. V lost 4 bases to trimming and J lost 7 bases; unmatched junction nucleotides: 6. The CDR3 totals 14 residues. The CDR3 nucleotides are TGTGCCAGCAGCTCGAGGACAGGGATCAACATTCAGTACTTC. It specifies CASSSRTGINIQYF. Variable domain in full (rest from reference TRBV7-2 and TRBJ2-4): GAGVSQSPSNKVTEKGKDVELRCDPISGHTALYWYRQSLGQGLEFLIYFQGNSAPDKSGLPSDRFSAERTGGSVSTLTIQRTQQEDSAVYLCASSSRTGINIQYFGAGTRLSVL.

In this sample, this clonotype turned up a few times. The gene calls are TRBV5-1 and TRBJ2-7; D is perhaps TRBD2 (6 bases). Germline loops: CDR1 SGHRS, CDR2 YFSETQ. Trimming shortened V by 0 bases and J by 5 bases, and 15 bases separated the two germline ends. This CDR3 is built from 15 residues. CDR3 protein: CASSLDGGWENEQYF. The CDR3 DNA sequence: TGCGCCAGCAGCTTGGATGGGGGGTGGGAGAACGAGCAGTACTTC.

This clonotype was observed at least ten times. The chain is built from TRBV30 and TRBJ2-1; the match to TRBD2 covers 9 bases. CDR1 GTSNPN and CDR2 SVGIG come from the germline V gene (reference sequence). Trimming took 3 bases from V and 4 from J; bases not matched to a gene: 10. CDR3 length: 16 residues. In DNA form, the CDR3 reads TGTGCCTGGAGGCCTATAGCGGGAGAAGGATACAATGAGCAGTTCTTC. Translated: CAWRPIAGEGYNEQFF.

The sample holds a few counts of this clonotype. One end of the junction does not line up with germline, which may come from a read error. The V call is TRBV20-1, the J call TRBJ2-2; 16 bases align to TRBD2. The CDR3 runs 17 residues. The germline V gene has CDR1 DFQATT and CDR2 SNEGSKA (reference sequence). The CDR3 loop reads CCAPGTSGRANTGELFF. In DNA form, the CDR3 reads TGCTGTGCTCCCGGGACTAGCGGGAGGGCGAACACCGGGGAGCTGTTTTTT.

The rearrangement links TRBV5-1 to TRBJ2-5, with 8 bases aligning to TRBD1. The CDR3 loop spans 16 amino acids. Unmatched junction bases numbered 13, after V lost 7 bases and J lost 2 bases. Germline values: CDR1 SGHRS, CDR2 YFSETQ. CDR3 sequence reads: CASRTLGTGSQETQYF. DNA of the CDR3: TGCGCCAGCCGAACGTTAGGGACAGGATCTCAAGAGACCCAGTACTTC.

This sequence joins TRBV9 and TRBJ2-5; either TRBD1 or TRBD2 may fit D (5 bases each). The V gene lost 4 bases and the J gene lost 1 base, with 17 bases spanning the gap. CDR1 is SGDLS, CDR2 YYNGEE, per germline. The CDR3 is made up of 16 amino acids. The CDR3 region has the DNA TGTGCCAGCAGCCCTGGGTGGGAGAGGGGCCAAGAGACCCAGTACTTC. It yields the protein CASSPGWERGQETQYF.

This clonotype was observed many times. V usage is TRBV7-8 and J usage is TRBJ2-1; tentatively, D is TRBD1 or TRBD2 (7 bases each). This CDR3 is 17 amino acids long. Trimming took off 2 bases at V and 4 bases at J, with 18 bases between the two ends. Germline assignment: CDR1 SGHVS and CDR2 FQNEAQ. CDR3 sequence (DNA): TGTGCCAGCAGCTTATCCAGGGGGGGCCCCTATTACAATGAGCAGTTCTTC. This codes for CASSLSRGGPYYNEQFF. The full variable domain, in which reference TRBV7-8 and TRBJ2-1 provide the parts outside the CDR3, is GAGVSQSPRYKVAKRGQDVALRCDPISGHVSLFWYQQALGQGPEFLTYFQNEAQLDKSGLPSDRFFAERPEGSVSTLKIQRTQQEDSAVYLCASSLSRGGPYYNEQFFGPGTRLTVL.

J is TRBJ2-1 and V is TRBV11-3; D remains ambiguous. V was pared by 5 bases and J by 0 bases, with 14 bases between. This CDR3 comprises 16 residues. The germline CDR1 and CDR2 sequences are SGHNT and YENEEA. This CDR3 is CASSARKHSSYNEQFF. The CDR3 region has the DNA TGTGCCAGCAGCGCCCGAAAACATAGCTCCTACAATGAGCAGTTCTTC.

This clonotype was counted a few times. V and J are TRBV12-3 or TRBV12-4 and TRBJ2-6; no reliable D call. The CDR3 covers 15 residues. V was cut by 3 bases and J by 4 bases, with 10 bases left in between. The CDR3 reads CASSFQAAGANVLTF. The CDR3 DNA sequence: TGTGCCAGCAGTTTTCAGGCTGCGGGGGCCAACGTCCTGACTTTC.

This clonotype was counted many times. The V and J genes are TRBV29-1 and TRBJ1-6; D not certain. Germline V CDR1 and CDR2: SQVTM, ANQGSEA. CDR3 length: 13 amino acids. The ends were cut back, 7 bases at V and 7 bases at J, with 14 bases in the middle. This CDR3 is CSARTYVNSPLHF. CDR3 in DNA: TGCAGCGCCCGGACCTATGTGAATTCACCCCTCCACTTT.

This clonotype was counted a few times. The chain is built from TRBV4-3 and TRBJ2-1, with no clear D. The germline CDR1 and CDR2 sequences are LGHNA and YSLEER. This CDR3 is built from 14 residues. Deletions cut 0 bases from V and 4 bases from J, with 7 bases between. This CDR3 reads CASSQETFYNEQFF. In DNA, the CDR3 is TGCGCCAGCAGCCAAGAGACCTTTTACAATGAGCAGTTCTTC.

There are many counts of this clonotype. This chain uses TRBV7-2 with TRBJ1-5, with 7 bases identical to TRBD1. The germline V gene encodes CDR1 SGHTA and CDR2 FQGNSA. The length of the CDR3 is 14 residues. V was pared by 3 bases and J by 4 bases, with 3 bases of the junction left unmatched. CDR3 DNA sequence: TGTGCCAGCAGCTTGTGGGACAGAAATCAGCCCCAGCATTTT. Translation: CASSLWDRNQPQHF.

This clonotype has at least ten counts. The V gene is TRBV5-5, the J gene TRBJ2-2; D gene unclear. CDR3 length: 12 residues. V was cut by 4 bases and J by 5 bases, with 6 bases left in between. CDR1 and CDR2 from the germline V gene are SGHKS and YYEKEE (reference sequence). The CDR3 DNA sequence: TGTGCCAGCAGCACATCTACCGGGGAGCTGTTTTTT. Protein product: CASSTSTGELFF.

This clonotype was seen repeatedly, ten times or more. The rearrangement uses TRBV4-2 and TRBJ2-7; 7 bases align to TRBD1. Germline assignment: CDR1 LGHNA and CDR2 YNFKEQ. J was trimmed by 4 bases and V by 0 bases; bases with no gene match: 6. The CDR3 spans 15 residues. DNA of the CDR3: TGTGCCAGCAGCCAAGATCTGGACAGGCAGTACGAGCAGTACTTC. It translates to CASSQDLDRQYEQYF.

This clonotype was picked up many times. The CDR3 DNA sequence: TGCAGTGCACCCCCCGGGACAGGGGGCCTTACACCCCTCCACTTT. Its protein is CSAPPGTGGLTPLHF. The chain employs TRBV20-1 and TRBJ1-6; 12 nucleotides align to TRBD1. Germline V gene lookup returns CDR1 DFQATT and CDR2 SNEGSKA (reference sequence). J lost 11 bases, V lost 6 bases, and 11 bases had no gene match. The CDR3 is 15 amino acids.

This clonotype was seen ten or more times. V and J are TRBV2 and TRBJ1-6; D may be TRBD1 (5 bases). The germline gives CDR1 SNHLY, CDR2 FYNNEI. V lost 10 bases, J lost 10 bases, and 14 bases lay in between. The CDR3 has 12 residues. The CDR3, as DNA: TGTGCCAAAGGGGAAGGTGACTCACCCCTCCACTTT. Translation: CAKGEGDSPLHF.

This clonotype has at least ten counts. The chain joins TRBV29-1 to TRBJ1-2; D remains ambiguous. CDR1 is SQVTM, CDR2 ANQGSEA, per germline. The CDR3 has 12 amino acids. In nucleotides, the CDR3 is TGCAGTTTCGGCGACGCTGCAATGGGCTACACCTTC. This sequence encodes CSFGDAAMGYTF.

This clonotype was observed at least ten times. CDR3 DNA: TGCGCCAGCAGCCACGAACAGGGGGCCTCCTACGAGCAGTACTTC. Amino acid sequence: CASSHEQGASYEQYF. This chain uses TRBV4-3 with TRBJ2-7, with 9 positions matching TRBD1. Unmatched junction bases numbered 3, after V lost 3 bases and J lost 0 bases. In germline, CDR1 is LGHNA, CDR2 YSLEER. This CDR3 spans 15 amino acids.

This clonotype was seen many times. V gene TRBV10-3 combines with J gene TRBJ2-7; 8 bases line up with TRBD1. Germline CDR1 reads ENHRY; CDR2 reads SYGVKD. The CDR3 totals 13 residues. V lost 6 bases to trimming and J lost 7 bases; unmatched junction nucleotides: 8. The CDR3, as DNA: TGTGCCATCAGCGGGGCAGGGGGCAATGAGCAGTACTTC. It translates to CAISGAGGNEQYF.

This clonotype has at least ten counts. This sequence joins TRBV28 and TRBJ1-2, with D perhaps TRBD1 (5 bases). CDR1 is MDHEN, CDR2 SYDVKM, per germline. This CDR3 has 13 amino acids. With 10 bases removed from V and 2 bases from J, the gap between germline ends came to 14 bases. The CDR3: CATPGPGNYGYTF. CDR3 nucleotide sequence: TGTGCCACCCCGGGGCCCGGGAACTATGGCTACACCTTC.

Many counts were recorded for this clonotype. The rearrangement links TRBV5-1 to TRBJ2-4; D possibly uses TRBD1 or TRBD2 (5 bases each). V lost 2 bases and J lost 8, with 11 bases in between. This CDR3 region has 13 residues. Per germline, CDR1 SGHRS and CDR2 YFSETQ. CDR3 in DNA: TGCGCCAGCAGCTTTCTGGGGGTGGACATTCAGTACTTC. Its translation: CASSFLGVDIQYF.

This clonotype has ten or more counts. The rearrangement joins TRBV5-1 to TRBJ2-7; tentatively, D is TRBD1 or TRBD2 (5 bases each). The V end lost 5 bases, the J end lost 2 bases, and 14 bases lay between the germline ends. Germline V gene data show CDR1 as SGHRS and CDR2 as YFSETQ. The length of the CDR3 is 14 residues. The CDR3 DNA follows: TGCGCCAGCAGTTCAGGGACCGAAACCTACGAGCAGTACTTC. Translating gives CASSSGTETYEQYF.

A word on this clonotype: A clone one base away is much larger, so this may be a read error. The rearrangement links TRBV12-3 or TRBV12-4 to TRBJ1-4, with D hard to call. With 1 base removed from V and 3 bases from J, the gap between germline ends came to 9 bases. This CDR3 is 15 amino acids long. The CDR3 here is CASSLGRTANEKLFF. The CDR3, as DNA: TGTGCCAGCAGTTTAGGACGGACGGCTAATGAAAAACTGTTTTTT.

This clonotype appeared many times. The gene calls are TRBV20-1 and TRBJ2-4; 8 bases fit TRBD2. Trimming at V came to 5 bases and at J to 2 bases, leaving 5 bases not matched to a gene. The CDR3 is made up of 14 amino acids. Germline V gene lookup returns CDR1 DFQATT and CDR2 SNEGSKA (reference sequence). The CDR3 sequence: CSAPRGGTKNIQYF. As DNA, the CDR3 is TGCAGTGCTCCCCGGGGGGGAACCAAAAACATTCAGTACTTC.